This T cell receptor (beta chain) is drawn from a study of blood T cell repertoires in COVID-19. Study at large: Donors in the United States, Italy and Spain gave samples during acute or convalescent COVID-19. In each case, the material was cDNA or gDNA derived from T cells, B-cell-depleted T cells, or PBMCs.

The data were produced by immunoSEQ multiplex PCR, yet TCRdb's version contains in-frame clones alone and is incomplete. The repertoire holds around 140,000 clones, with roughly 90% as singletons. Living in under 30 US areas, the participants were between about 18 and 100 years of age. Cohorts were based on clinical histories the participants reported. V lost 5 bases to trimming and J lost 5 bases; unmatched junction nucleotides: 6. Per germline, CDR1 SSHAT and CDR2 FNYEAQ (reference sequence). CDR3 size: 15 residues. The TCR sequence derives from a woman in her thirties or forties who had been exposed to COVID-19. This rearrangement joins TRBV7-7 to TRBJ2-2, with 9 bases aligning to TRBD1. The specimen sequenced was PBMCs or T cells enriched from blood (not recorded which). The CDR3 reads CASSPRTGATGELFF. In nucleotides, the CDR3 is TGTGCCAGCAGCCCTCGGACAGGGGCTACCGGGGAGCTGTTTTTT.